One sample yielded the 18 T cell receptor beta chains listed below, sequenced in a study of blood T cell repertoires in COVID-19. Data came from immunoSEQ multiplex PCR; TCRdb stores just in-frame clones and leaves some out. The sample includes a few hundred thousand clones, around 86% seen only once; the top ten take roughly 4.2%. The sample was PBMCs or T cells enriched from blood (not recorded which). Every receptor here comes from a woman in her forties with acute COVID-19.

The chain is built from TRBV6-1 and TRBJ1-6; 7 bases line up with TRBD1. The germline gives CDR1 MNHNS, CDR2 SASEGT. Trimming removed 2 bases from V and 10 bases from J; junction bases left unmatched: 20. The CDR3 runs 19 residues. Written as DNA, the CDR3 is TGTGCCAGCAGTGAAAGTTGGGTTTTGGGACAGTCGGGTGTGTCACCCCTCCACTTT. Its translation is CASSESWVLGQSGVSPLHF.

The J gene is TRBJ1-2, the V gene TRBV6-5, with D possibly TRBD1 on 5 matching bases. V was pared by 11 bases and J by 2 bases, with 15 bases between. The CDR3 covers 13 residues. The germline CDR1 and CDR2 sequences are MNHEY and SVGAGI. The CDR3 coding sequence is TGTGCCTTGCGACAGCGAGAGAACTATGGCTACACCTTC. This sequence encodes CALRQRENYGYTF.

The CDR3: CASSYMGLAAVDTQYF. CDR3 coding DNA: TGTGCCAGCAGTTACATGGGACTAGCGGCTGTAGATACGCAGTATTTT. The chain couples TRBV6-2 or TRBV6-3 to TRBJ2-3; 11 bases map to TRBD2. With V trimmed by 2 bases and J by 5 bases, 6 bases remained unmatched. CDR1 is MNHEY, CDR2 SVGEGT, per germline. The CDR3 is made up of 16 amino acids.

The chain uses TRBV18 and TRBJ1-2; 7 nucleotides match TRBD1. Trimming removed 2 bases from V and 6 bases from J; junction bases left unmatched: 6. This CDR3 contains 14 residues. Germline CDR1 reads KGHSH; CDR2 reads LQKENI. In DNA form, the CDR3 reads TGTGCCAGCTCACCATCCGGGACAGTCGATGGCTACACCTTC. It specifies CASSPSGTVDGYTF.

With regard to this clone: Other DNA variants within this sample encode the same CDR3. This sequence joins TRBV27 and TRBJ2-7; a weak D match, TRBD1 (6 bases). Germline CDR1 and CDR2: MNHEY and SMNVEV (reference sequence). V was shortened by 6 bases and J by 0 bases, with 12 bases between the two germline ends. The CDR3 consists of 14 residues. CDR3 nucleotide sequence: TGTGCCAGCAGCCCACAGGGCCTCTCCTACGAGCAGTACTTC. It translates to CASSPQGLSYEQYF.

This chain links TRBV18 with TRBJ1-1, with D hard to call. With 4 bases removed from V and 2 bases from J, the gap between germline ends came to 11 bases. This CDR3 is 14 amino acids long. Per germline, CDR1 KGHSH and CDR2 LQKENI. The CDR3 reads CASSLFVPNTEAFF. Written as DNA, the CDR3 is TGTGCCAGCTCACTTTTCGTCCCTAACACTGAAGCTTTCTTT.

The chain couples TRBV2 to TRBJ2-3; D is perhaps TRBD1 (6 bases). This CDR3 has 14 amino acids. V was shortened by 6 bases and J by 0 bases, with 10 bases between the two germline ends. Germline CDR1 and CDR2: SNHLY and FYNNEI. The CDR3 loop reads CASRDSSSTDTQYF. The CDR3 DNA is TGTGCCAGCAGGGACAGCTCTAGCACAGATACGCAGTATTTT. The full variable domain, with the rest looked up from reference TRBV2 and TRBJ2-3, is EPEVTQTPSHQVTQMGQEVILRCVPISNHLYFYWYRQILGQKVEFLVSFYNNEISEKSEIFDDQFSVERPDGSNFTLKIRSTKLEDSAMYFCASRDSSSTDTQYFGPGTRLTVL.

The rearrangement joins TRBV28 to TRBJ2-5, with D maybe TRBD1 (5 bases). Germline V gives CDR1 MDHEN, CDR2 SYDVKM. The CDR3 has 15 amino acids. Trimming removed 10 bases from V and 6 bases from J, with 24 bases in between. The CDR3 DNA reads TGTGCCATTAGTCCGGGTGGATGGGGCAAAAAGACCCAGTACTTC. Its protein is CAISPGGWGKKTQYF. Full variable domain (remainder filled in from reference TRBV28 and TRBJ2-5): DVKVTQSSRYLVKRTGEKVFLECVQDMDHENMFWYRQDPGLGLRLIYFSYDVKMKEKGDIPEGYSVSREKKERFSLILESASTNQTSMYLCAISPGGWGKKTQYFGPGTRLLVL.

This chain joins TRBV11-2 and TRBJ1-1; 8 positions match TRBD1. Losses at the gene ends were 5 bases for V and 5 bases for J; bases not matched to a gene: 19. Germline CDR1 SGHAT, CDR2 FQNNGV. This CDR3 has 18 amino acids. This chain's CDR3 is CASSLPAIRGLKPTEAFF. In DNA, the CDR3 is TGTGCCAGCAGCCTCCCTGCAATCAGGGGGCTAAAACCAACTGAAGCTTTCTTT.

This CDR3 is CASSESGSGRAGSTDTQYF. CDR3 nucleotide sequence: TGTGCCAGCAGTGAGAGCGGTAGCGGGAGGGCCGGGTCCACAGATACGCAGTATTTT. This sequence joins TRBV2 and TRBJ2-3; the match to TRBD2 covers 11 bases. V shed 3 bases, J shed 2 bases, and the junction held 13 bases outside the gene matches. The germline V gene encodes CDR1 SNHLY and CDR2 FYNNEI. The length of the CDR3 is 19 residues.

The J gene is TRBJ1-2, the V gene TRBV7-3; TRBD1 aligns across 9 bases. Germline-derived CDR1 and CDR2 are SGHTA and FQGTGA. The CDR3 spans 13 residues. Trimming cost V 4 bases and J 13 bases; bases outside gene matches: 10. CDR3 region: CASSSRAGTGFTF. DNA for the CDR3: TGTGCCAGCAGCTCCAGAGCGGGGACAGGGTTCACCTTC.

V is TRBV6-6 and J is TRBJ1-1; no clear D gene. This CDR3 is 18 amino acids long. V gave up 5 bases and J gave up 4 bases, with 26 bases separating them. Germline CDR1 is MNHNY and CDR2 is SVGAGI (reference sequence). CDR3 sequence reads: CASSPTTNPGKKTTEAFF. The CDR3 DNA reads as TGTGCCAGCAGTCCGACCACAAATCCAGGAAAGAAAACCACTGAAGCTTTCTTT.

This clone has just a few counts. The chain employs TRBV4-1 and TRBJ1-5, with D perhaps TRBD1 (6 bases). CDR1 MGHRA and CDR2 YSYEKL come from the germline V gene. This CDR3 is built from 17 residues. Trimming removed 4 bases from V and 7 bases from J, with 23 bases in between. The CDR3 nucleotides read TGCGCCAGCAGCCTTCGGGACATCTCCCAGGGGCTGCAGCCCCAGCATTTT. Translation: CASSLRDISQGLQPQHF.

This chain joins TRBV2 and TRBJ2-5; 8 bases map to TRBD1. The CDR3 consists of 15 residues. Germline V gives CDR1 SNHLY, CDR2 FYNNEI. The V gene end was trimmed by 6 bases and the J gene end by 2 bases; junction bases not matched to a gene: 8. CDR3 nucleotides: TGTGCCAGCAGACTTCGAGGGACAGGACAAGAGACCCAGTACTTC. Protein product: CASRLRGTGQETQYF.

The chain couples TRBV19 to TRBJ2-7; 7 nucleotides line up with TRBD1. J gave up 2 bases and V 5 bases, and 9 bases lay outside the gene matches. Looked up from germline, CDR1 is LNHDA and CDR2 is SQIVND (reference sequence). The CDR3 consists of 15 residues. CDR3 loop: CASSPGTANTYEQYF. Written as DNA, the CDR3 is TGTGCCAGTAGTCCCGGGACAGCCAACACCTACGAGCAGTACTTC. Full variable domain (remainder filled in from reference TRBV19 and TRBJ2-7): DGGITQSPKYLFRKEGQNVTLSCEQNLNHDAMYWYRQDPGQGLRLIYYSQIVNDFQKGDIAEGYSVSREKKESFPLTVTSAQKNPTAFYLCASSPGTANTYEQYFGPGTRLTVT.

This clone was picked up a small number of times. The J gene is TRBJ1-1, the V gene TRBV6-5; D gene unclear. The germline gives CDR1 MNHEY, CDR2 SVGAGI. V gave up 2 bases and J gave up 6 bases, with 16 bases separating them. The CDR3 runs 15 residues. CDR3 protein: CASSYVVAGFAEAFF. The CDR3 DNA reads TGTGCCAGCAGTTACGTAGTAGCGGGCTTCGCTGAAGCTTTCTTT.

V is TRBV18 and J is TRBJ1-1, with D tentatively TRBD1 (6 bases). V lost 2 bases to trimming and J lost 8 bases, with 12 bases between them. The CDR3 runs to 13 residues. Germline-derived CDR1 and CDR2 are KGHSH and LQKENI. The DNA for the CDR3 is TGTGCCAGCTCACCAGACAGGACGAGAGAAGCTTTCTTT. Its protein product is CASSPDRTREAFF.

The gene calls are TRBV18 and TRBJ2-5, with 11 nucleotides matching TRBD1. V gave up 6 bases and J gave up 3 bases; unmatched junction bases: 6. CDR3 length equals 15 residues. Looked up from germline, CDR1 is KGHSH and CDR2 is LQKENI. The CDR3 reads CASSGQGQGEETQYF. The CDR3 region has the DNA TGTGCCAGCTCGGGCCAGGGACAGGGGGAAGAGACCCAGTACTTC.